The T cell receptor beta chain described here comes from a study of CD8+ T cells in alopecia areata (dated by TCRdb to about 2018). In terms of the full investigation: Treated patients were enrolled in an open-label pilot trial of oral tofacitinib, 5 to 10 mg twice daily, for moderate-to-severe alopecia areata. immunoSEQ multiplex PCR using 35 Vbeta forward primers and 13 Jbeta reverse primers was used to amplify TCRbeta CDR3 regions. Scalp clonality was compared across normal scalp (n=4), patchy alopecia areata scalp (n=8), and alopecia totalis/universalis scalp (n=8). RNA was obtained with the PAXgene miRNA kit for fixed scalp, the miRNeasy kit for PBMCs, and the RNeasy kit for mouse skin. Patients received tofacitinib for 6 to 18 months and were then followed off drug for 6 months to check for delayed response and recurrence. Tofacitinib-treated patients had biopsies at baseline and at 4 and 24 weeks of treatment, with a later scalp biopsy in several patients. In humans, TCRbeta sequencing was performed on scalp tissue and on sorted CD4+ and CD8+ peripheral blood T cells from healthy controls and from patients with patchy or totalis/universalis alopecia areata. In both human patients and the C3H/HeJ mouse model, the study applied high-throughput TCRbeta sequencing to look at T cell clonal expansion in alopecia areata. Overall study outcomes, separate from this receptor: Compared with normal scalp, lesional scalp had higher clonality and more expanded CD8+ clones, particularly in alopecia totalis/universalis, a pattern that suggests antigenic drive. TCR sequences shared between patients were less clear than in mice, possibly partly because of HLA diversity in the patient population. Unlike mouse skin, where gammadelta T cells dominate, normal human skin contains resident alphabeta T cells that get sequenced too, which complicates analysis of the scalp TCR repertoire.

The label giving this sample's time point can be read as: baseline before oral tofacitinib. Lesional scalp punch biopsies and peripheral blood were obtained from alopecia areata patients. Human scalp biopsies went straight into PAXgene tissue containers for immediate fixation. Points on this clone: Its antigen remains undetermined. Base qualities are not recorded, but no much larger clone differs from it by a single base. The sample has other DNA sequences that encode this CDR3 too.

The library was obtained by the immunoSEQ multiplex PCR assay. RNA was extracted from all samples and reverse transcribed into cDNA, which served as template for TCR sequencing. First-strand cDNA was synthesized using SuperScript III with a 2:1 mix of oligo-dT and random hexamers. A synthetic immune receptor repertoire was used to assess amplification bias, and residual bias was removed computationally. Per the authors' processing: Raw reads were preprocessed to remove errors, and CDR3 was defined by IMGT conventions from the conserved cysteine to phenylalanine. Clonality was computed by normalizing Shannon entropy by log2 of the number of productive unique TCRs and subtracting the result from 1. Whether scalp clones were CD4 or CD8 was inferred by matching scalp TCRbeta sequences against CD4 and CD8 repertoires sorted from blood. The clones in this table, taken by TCRdb from immuneACCESS, are in-frame only. Not every clone is retained; where verified, under half of the shortfall comes from an unresolved V gene, and the cause of the rest is unknown. The V and J calls and the clone size are those of that table, but D and trimming were determined from the DNA. The sample yields some 8,000 clones; 55% were counted once. Approximately 13% of the sample belongs to the ten largest clones.

This sequence originates from a human donor with alopecia areata. The specimen comprised skin, sampled at week 0.

This receptor has the CDR3 CASSPDRGSLYNEQFF. The DNA sequence is TGTGCCAGTAGTCCAGACAGAGGGTCCTTATACAATGAGCAGTTCTTC. The chain was built from TRBV19 and TRBJ2-1; the D match is possibly TRBD1 or TRBD2, with 5 bases aligned in each. From a lookup of the germline V gene (reference sequence), CDR1 and CDR2 are LNHDA and SQIVND. Taken from cysteine to phenylalanine, the CDR3 has 16 residues. Only the CDR3 region is kept as DNA, spanning 48 bases read in frame from base 1. A distance of 18 bases separates the germline ends of V and J, which lose 5 bases and 4 bases respectively.